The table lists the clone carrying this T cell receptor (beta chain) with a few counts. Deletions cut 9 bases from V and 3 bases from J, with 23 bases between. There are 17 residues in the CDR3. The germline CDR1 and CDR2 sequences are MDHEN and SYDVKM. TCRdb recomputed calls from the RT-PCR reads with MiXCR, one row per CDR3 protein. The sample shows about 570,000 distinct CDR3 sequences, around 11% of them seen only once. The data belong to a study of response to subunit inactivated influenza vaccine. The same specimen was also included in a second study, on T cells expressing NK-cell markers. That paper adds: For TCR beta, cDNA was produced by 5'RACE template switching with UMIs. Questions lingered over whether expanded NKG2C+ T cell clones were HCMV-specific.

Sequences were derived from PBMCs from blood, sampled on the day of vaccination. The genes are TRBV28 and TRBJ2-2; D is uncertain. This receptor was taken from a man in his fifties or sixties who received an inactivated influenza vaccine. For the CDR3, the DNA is TGTGCCAGTTCCCCCGCTGCGGTCAGCTCACACACCGGGGAGCTGTTTTTT. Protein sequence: CASSPAAVSSHTGELFF.